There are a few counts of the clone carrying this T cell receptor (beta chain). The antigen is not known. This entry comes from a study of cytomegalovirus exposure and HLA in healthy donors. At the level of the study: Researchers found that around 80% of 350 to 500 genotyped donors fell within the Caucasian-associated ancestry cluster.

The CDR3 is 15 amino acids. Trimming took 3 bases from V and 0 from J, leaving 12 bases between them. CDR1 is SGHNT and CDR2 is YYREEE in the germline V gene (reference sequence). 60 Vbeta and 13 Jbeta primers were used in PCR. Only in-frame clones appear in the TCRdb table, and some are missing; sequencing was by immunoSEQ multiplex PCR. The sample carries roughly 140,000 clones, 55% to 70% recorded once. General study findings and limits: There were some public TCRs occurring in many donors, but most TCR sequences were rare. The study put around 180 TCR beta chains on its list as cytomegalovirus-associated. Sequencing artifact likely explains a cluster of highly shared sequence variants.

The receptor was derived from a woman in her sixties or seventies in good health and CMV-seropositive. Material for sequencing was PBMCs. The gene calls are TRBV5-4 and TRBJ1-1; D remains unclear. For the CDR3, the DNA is TGTGCCAGCAGCTCCCGGAGCGCACTGAACACTGAAGCTTTCTTT. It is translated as CASSSRSALNTEAFF.